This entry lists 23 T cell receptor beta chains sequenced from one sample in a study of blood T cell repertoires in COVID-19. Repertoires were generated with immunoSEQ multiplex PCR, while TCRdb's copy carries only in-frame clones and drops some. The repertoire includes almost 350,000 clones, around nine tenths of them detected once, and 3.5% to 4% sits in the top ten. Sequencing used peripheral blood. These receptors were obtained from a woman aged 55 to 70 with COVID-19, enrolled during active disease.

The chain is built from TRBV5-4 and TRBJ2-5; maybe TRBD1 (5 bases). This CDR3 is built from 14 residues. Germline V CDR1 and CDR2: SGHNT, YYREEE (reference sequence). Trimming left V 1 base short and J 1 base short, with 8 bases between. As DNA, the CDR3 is TGTGCCAGCAGCTTGAGAACAGGCCAAGAGACCCAGTACTTC. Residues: CASSLRTGQETQYF.

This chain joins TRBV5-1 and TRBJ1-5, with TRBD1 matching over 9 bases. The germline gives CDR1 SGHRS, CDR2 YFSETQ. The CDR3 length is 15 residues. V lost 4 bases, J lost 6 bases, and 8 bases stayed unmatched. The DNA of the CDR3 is TGCGCCAGCAGCGAACAGGGGGCGTGGGGTCAGCCCCAGCATTTT. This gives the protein CASSEQGAWGQPQHF.

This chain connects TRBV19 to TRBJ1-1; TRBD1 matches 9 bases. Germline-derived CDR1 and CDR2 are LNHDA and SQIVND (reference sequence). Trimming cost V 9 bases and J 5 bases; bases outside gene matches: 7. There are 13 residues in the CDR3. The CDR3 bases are TGTGCCAGCGCAGACAGGGGGGGAACTGAAGCTTTCTTT. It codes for CASADRGGTEAFF.

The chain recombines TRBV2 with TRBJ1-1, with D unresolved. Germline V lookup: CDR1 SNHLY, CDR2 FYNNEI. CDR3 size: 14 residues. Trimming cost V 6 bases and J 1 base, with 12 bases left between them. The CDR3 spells CASSRIDGNTEAFF. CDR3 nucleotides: TGTGCCAGCAGCAGGATCGACGGGAACACTGAAGCTTTCTTT. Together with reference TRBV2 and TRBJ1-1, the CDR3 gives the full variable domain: EPEVTQTPSHQVTQMGQEVILRCVPISNHLYFYWYRQILGQKVEFLVSFYNNEISEKSEIFDDQFSVERPDGSNFTLKIRSTKLEDSAMYFCASSRIDGNTEAFFGQGTRLTVV.

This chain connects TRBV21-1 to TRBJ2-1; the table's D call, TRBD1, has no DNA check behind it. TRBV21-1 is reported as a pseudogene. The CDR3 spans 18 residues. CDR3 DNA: TGTGCCAGCAGCAAAGCAACAGGGGTCTTTGTGTTCGACAATGAGCAGTTCTTC. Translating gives CASSKATGVFVFDNEQFF.

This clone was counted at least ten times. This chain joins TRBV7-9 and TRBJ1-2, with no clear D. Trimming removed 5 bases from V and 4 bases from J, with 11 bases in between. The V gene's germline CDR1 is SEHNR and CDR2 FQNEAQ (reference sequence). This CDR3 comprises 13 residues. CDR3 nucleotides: TGTGCCAGCAGCCTCTTACCCGGCTATGGCTACACCTTC. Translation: CASSLLPGYGYTF.

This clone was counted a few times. CDR3 protein: CASSLVPGGNSGNTIYF. Here the CDR3 DNA reads TGCGCCAGCAGCTTGGTTCCGGGGGGTAACTCTGGAAACACCATATATTTT. The rearrangement joins TRBV5-1 to TRBJ1-3; D may be TRBD1 (5 bases). This CDR3 is 17 amino acids long. Germline-derived CDR1 and CDR2 are SGHRS and YFSETQ. Trimming cost V 0 bases and J 0 bases, with 13 bases left between them.

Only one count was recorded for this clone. CDR3 sequence: CASSRGLRYGYTF. As DNA, the CDR3 is TGTGCCAGCAGCCGTGGACTCCGCTATGGCTACACCTTC. This chain joins TRBV7-9 and TRBJ1-2; D remains ambiguous. Trimming cost V 5 bases and J 4 bases, with 11 bases left between them. The germline V gene has CDR1 SEHNR and CDR2 FQNEAQ (reference sequence). CDR3 length: 13 residues.

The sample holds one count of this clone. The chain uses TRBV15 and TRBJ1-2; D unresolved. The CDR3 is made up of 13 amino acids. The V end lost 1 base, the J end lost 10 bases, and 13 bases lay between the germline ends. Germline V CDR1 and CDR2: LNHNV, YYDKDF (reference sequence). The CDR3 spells CATSRAGIEAYTF. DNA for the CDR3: TGTGCCACCAGCAGAGCGGGTATAGAAGCCTACACCTTC.

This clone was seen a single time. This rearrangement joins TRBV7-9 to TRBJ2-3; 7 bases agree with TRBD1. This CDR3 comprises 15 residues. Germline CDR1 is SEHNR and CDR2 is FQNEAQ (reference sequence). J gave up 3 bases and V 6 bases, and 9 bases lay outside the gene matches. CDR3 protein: CASRDHRGRTDTQYF. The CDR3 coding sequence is TGTGCCAGCAGGGATCACAGGGGAAGGACAGATACGCAGTATTTT.

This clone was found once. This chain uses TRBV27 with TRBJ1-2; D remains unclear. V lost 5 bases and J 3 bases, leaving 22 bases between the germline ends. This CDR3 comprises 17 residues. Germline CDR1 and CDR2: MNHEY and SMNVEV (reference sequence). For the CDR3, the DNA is TGTGCCAGCAGTCCCCTCGGCGGGTACTCTCTAGACTATGGCTACACCTTC. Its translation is CASSPLGGYSLDYGYTF.

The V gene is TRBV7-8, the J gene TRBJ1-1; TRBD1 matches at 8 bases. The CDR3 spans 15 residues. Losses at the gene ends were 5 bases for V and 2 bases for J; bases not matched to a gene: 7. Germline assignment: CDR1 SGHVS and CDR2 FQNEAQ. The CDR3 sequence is CASSPAGTGNTEAFF. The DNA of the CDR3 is TGTGCCAGCAGCCCAGCCGGGACAGGTAACACTGAAGCTTTCTTT.

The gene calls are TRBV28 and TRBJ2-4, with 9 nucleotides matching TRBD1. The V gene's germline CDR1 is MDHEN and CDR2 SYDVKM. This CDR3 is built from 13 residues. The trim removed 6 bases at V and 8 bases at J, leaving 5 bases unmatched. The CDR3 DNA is TGTGCCAGCAGAAGGACAGGGGTTGACATTCAGTACTTC. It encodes CASRRTGVDIQYF.

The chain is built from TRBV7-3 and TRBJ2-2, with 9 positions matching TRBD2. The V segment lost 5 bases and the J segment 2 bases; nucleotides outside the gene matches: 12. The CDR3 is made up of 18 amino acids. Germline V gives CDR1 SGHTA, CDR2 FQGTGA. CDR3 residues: CASSPNSLAGFNTGELFF. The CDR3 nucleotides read TGTGCCAGCAGCCCCAATAGTCTAGCGGGGTTCAACACCGGGGAGCTGTTTTTT.

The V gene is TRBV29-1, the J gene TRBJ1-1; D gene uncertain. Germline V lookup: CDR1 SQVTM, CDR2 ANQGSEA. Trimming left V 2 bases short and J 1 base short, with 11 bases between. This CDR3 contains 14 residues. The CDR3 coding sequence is TGCAGCGTTGAATTCGCAGTCAGGAACACTGAAGCTTTCTTT. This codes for CSVEFAVRNTEAFF.

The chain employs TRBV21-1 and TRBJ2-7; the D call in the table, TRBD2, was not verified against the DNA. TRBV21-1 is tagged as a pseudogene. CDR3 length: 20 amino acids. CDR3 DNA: TGTGCCAGCAGCAAAGCGCTAAGAAAGGTAGCGGGGGTGTATTCCTACGAGCAGTACTTC. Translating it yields CASSKALRKVAGVYSYEQYF.

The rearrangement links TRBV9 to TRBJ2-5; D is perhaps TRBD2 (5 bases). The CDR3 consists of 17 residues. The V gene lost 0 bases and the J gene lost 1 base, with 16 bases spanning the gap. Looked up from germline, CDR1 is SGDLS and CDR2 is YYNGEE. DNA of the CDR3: TGTGCCAGCAGCGTAGGATTATCAGGAGGAGGCCAAGAGACCCAGTACTTC. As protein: CASSVGLSGGGQETQYF.

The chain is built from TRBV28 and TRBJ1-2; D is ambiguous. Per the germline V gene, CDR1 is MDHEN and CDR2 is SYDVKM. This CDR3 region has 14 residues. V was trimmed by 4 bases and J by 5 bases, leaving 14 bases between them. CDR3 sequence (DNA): TGTGCCAGCAGTTCGTGGTCGCGGGGTTATGGCTACACCTTC. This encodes CASSSWSRGYGYTF.

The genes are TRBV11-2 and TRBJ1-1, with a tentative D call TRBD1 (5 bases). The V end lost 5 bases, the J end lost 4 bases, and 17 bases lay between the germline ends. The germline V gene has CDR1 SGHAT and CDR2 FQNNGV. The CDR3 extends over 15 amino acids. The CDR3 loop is CASSPSGGRGTEAFF. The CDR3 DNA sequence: TGTGCCAGCAGCCCGTCCGGGGGTAGGGGCACTGAAGCTTTCTTT.

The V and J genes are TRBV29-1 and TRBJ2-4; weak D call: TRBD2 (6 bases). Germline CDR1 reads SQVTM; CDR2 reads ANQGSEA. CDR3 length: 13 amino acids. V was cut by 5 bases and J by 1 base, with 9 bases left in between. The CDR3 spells CSVHGGAKNIQYF. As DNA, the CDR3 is TGCAGCGTTCACGGGGGTGCCAAAAACATTCAGTACTTC.

CDR3 nucleotide sequence: TGTGCCAGCAGCGGATCCAGGGTAGTCACTGAAGCTTTCTTT. As protein: CASSGSRVVTEAFF. The chain uses TRBV7-2 and TRBJ1-1, with D perhaps TRBD1 (5 bases). V dropped 5 bases and J dropped 4 bases, with 14 bases sitting between them. The germline V gene encodes CDR1 SGHTA and CDR2 FQGNSA. The CDR3 runs 14 residues.

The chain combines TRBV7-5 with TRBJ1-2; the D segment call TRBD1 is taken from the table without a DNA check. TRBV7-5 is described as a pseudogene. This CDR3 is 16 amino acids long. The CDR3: CARSLAPRGNDYGYTF. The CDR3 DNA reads TGTGCCAGAAGCTTAGCCCCCAGGGGGAATGACTATGGCTACACCTTC.

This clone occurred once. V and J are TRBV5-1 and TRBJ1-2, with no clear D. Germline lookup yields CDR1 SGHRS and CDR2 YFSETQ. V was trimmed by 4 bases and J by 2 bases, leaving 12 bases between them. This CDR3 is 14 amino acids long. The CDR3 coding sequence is TGCGCCAGCAGCCCCAGGTCAGAGAACTATGGCTACACCTTC. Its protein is CASSPRSENYGYTF.